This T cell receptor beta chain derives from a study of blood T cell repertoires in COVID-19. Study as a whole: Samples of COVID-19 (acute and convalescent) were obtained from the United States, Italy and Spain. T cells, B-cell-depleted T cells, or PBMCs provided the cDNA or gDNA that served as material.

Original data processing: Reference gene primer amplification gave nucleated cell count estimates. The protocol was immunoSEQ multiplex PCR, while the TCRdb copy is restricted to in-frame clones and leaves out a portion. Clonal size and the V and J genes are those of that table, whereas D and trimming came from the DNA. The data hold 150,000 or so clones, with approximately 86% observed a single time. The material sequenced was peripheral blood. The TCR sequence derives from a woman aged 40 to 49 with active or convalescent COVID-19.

CDR3 loop: CASSRGQGIEAFF. CDR3 sequence (DNA): TGCGCCAGCAGTCGTGGACAGGGTATTGAAGCTTTCTTT. The chain has TRBV10-2 and TRBJ1-1; 8 bases are a match to TRBD1. Trimming cost V 5 bases and J 7 bases; bases outside gene matches: 6. Germline lookup yields CDR1 WSHSY and CDR2 SAAADI. This CDR3 is built from 13 residues.